This T cell receptor (beta chain) was identified in a study of shared clonotypes between healthy human individuals (dated by TCRdb to 2019 to 2021). About the investigation overall: Three men and two women, aged 18 to 49 years, made up the cohort. Between about 0.94 and 8.9 billion PBMCs per donor were obtained by leukapheresis. To increase sequencing depth and limit assay-specific biases, TCR repertoire library preparation and sequencing were carried out by different laboratories using diverse techniques. Blood TCR repertoires of five healthy adults were deeply sequenced to estimate repertoire size and the extent of clonotype sharing between individuals. For each donor, CD4 naive and CD4 memory were each run on three plates, CD8 naive on two plates, and CD8 memory on one plate.

Using the deep immunoSEQ assay, multiplex PCR amplified TCR CDR3 regions from genomic DNA. For each cell subset, the extracted genomic DNA was distributed evenly across all wells of several immunoSEQ 96-well plates, and each plate served as one replicate. For sorted subsets, approximately 210 ng of genomic DNA, equivalent to roughly 33,000 T cell genomes, went into each replicate PCR. Purified libraries were measured with a Qubit 3.0 fluorometer, size-checked on a Bioanalyzer 2100, and measured again with the KAPA Library Quantification kit. A separate single-read 150-cycle Illumina NextSeq 550 flow cell was used to sequence each immunoSEQ 96-well plate. As for the authors' bioinformatics: Because the immunoSEQ output included only junctional sequences and no quality scores, the filtering could not be the same as the filtering used for full-length reads. Sequences were annotated with PyIR, a Python wrapper for IgBLAST v1.9, and V/J genes and CDR3 were assigned using IMGT germline references. Any read was removed if the V/J assignment was weak (E-value above 1e-6), the CDR3 was missing, or the read contained stop codons, out-of-frame junctions, or ambiguous translated residues. A V3J clonotype was defined by an identical inferred V gene, J gene, and CDR3 amino acid sequence. To compute the percentage overlap between repertoires, the number of shared unique clonotypes was divided by the size of the smaller repertoire. RTK rarefaction, the Chao1 estimator, and Recon v2.1 estimates of unobserved clonotypes were used to assess repertoire richness. OLGA was used to compute generation probabilities for all TCRbeta clonotypes that the gDNA method yielded from a handful of donors. TCRdb retrieved this table from immuneACCESS and kept in-frame rearrangements only. Not all clones are present; in checked studies, unresolved V genes account for under half, and no reason is known for the remainder. From that table come the V and J calls and clone size; the DNA was used to work out D and trimming. The sample profile shows approximately 600,000 clones; approximately 96% of them were found once. Approximately 0.11% of the sample is taken by the ten largest.

On the study overall, not on this receptor specifically: Even with the large sequencing depth, rarefaction of the sorted-subset datasets indicated that sequencing was incomplete. Sampling was limited to blood, and TCR repertoires in tissue likely differ from TCR repertoires in blood. Across several donors, roughly 5.4% of naive CD4, around 3.5% of naive CD8, about 2.3% of memory CD4, and approximately 0.42% of memory CD8 clonotypes were shared. Higher generation probabilities were observed for clonotypes shared by all four sorted-subset donors than for non-shared clonotypes. Estimated clonotype richness was generally larger for naive than for memory subsets. The genetic and exposure-history diversity represented was limited by the small number of donors. Based on pairwise subsampling, the degree of clonotype sharing among donors was expected to be affected by sequencing depth.

CD8 naive samples consisted of CD45RO-negative cells that were positively selected for CCR7, yielding a CD45RA+CCR7+ population without TemRA cells. The donors were healthy, HIV-negative adults with no recently reported acute infections or vaccinations. All donors were Caucasian adults living in Nashville, Tennessee, USA. Blood was obtained by leukapheresis, after which PBMCs were separated by Ficoll-Histopaque density gradient centrifugation and cryopreserved in liquid nitrogen vapor phase. Analytical flow cytometry was used to check the purity and quantity of every magnetically sorted T cell population. From each sorted fraction, genomic DNA was isolated and quantified by UV absorbance on a Nanodrop 2000c. About this clone itself: Its antigen remains unidentified. Base qualities were left out, and no much larger clone turns up one base away.

The CDR3 measures 16 amino acids from cysteine to phenylalanine. The sequence is cut down to CDR3 DNA, 48 bases in frame from base 1. CDR1 and CDR2, per the germline V gene (reference sequence), are MNHEY and SMNVEV. The sequencing sample was made of naive CD8+ T cells sorted from blood. The intended sense of this specimen's cell subset or site label: CD45RA+CCR7+. This clonotype was obtained from a woman in her twenties or thirties in good health. The V and J genes are TRBV27 and TRBJ2-5, with 9 central nucleotides matching TRBD1. The closer fit of TRBJ2-7 to the DNA end suggests the J call may be wrong. CDR3 protein: CASSFSVGTGSYEQYF. The nucleotides are TGTGCCAGCAGTTTTAGTGTTGGGACAGGGTCCTACGAGCAGTACTTC.